Below, one TCR beta chain is given with its context. CDR3 length equals 13 residues. The V end was cut by 4 bases, the J end by 5 bases, with 12 bases between. The germline V gene has CDR1 SGHTA and CDR2 FQGNSA. The source of the sample is a study of identical twins. TCRdb fed the 5' RACE reads into MiXCR, producing one record per CDR3 protein. The repertoire has approximately 260,000 distinct CDR3 sequences, about 8% of them found once; the top ten carry about 3%. The sample was also reused in another study, on yellow fever vaccine responses in identical twins. As that report states: Twins reportedly had a vaccine T cell response that seemed partly convergent, partly personalized.

The TCR comes from a woman between 18 and 29 years old in good health. The chain carries TRBV7-2 and TRBJ2-7; possibly TRBD1 for D (5 bases). The material sequenced was CD8+ T cells sorted from blood. The DNA for the CDR3 is TGTGCCAGCAGCTCCTCTAGGGGTAACGAGCAGTACTTC. It encodes CASSSSRGNEQYF.